This record concerns one T cell receptor beta chain sequence. Its antigen is currently unknown. This CDR3 region has 11 residues. V lost 3 bases to trimming and J lost 5 bases, with 4 bases between them. CDR1 is SNHLY, CDR2 FYNNEI, per germline. Clones were sequenced by immunoSEQ multiplex PCR, and TCRdb holds only the in-frame ones, with some missing. The sample records 20,000 to 25,000 clones, approximately 89% being singletons. For sex, age, current smoking status and body mass index, every depressed patient had a pairwise-matched non-depressed control. The data were taken from a study of untreated major depressive disorder. Study-level results: The small study sample limits how generally findings apply. TRBV05-01 (Vbeta 5.1) usage was higher in CD4+ T cells of depressed patients than controls.

The rearrangement links TRBV2 to TRBJ2-5, with D uncertain. Input material: CD4+ T cells from PBMCs. This receptor was obtained from a woman aged 25 to 39 in good health. The CDR3 DNA is TGTGCCAGCAGTGAGGTGGAGACCCAGTACTTC. It yields the protein CASSEVETQYF.